Below are 7 T cell receptor beta chains sequenced from a single sample in a study of memory CD4+ T cells and cytomegalovirus serostatus. Assay used: immunoSEQ multiplex PCR; TCRdb lists only in-frame clones, some missing. The table has 35,000 to 50,000 clones, just under 80% seen once. The sort gate was single viable CD3+CD4+CD8-CD45RO+ cells for memory CD4+ T cells. Sequences were obtained from memory CD4+ T cells from blood. The receptor source for this set is an adult in good health and CMV-seronegative.

This clone was recorded only once. The chain recombines TRBV7-8 with TRBJ1-1; 11 bases map to TRBD1. CDR1 and CDR2 (germline): SGHVS, FQNEAQ. Losses at the gene ends were 4 bases for V and 6 bases for J; bases not matched to a gene: 4. CDR3 length: 14 residues. The CDR3 bases are TGTGCCAGCAGCTCCGGGACAGGGGGGGCTGAAGCTTTCTTT. This translates into CASSSGTGGAEAFF.

CDR3 coding DNA: TGTGCCAGCAGCTTAGCGCGCGGAAGACAGGGGATGAGAGATACGCAGTATTTT. Its protein product is CASSLARGRQGMRDTQYF. This rearrangement joins TRBV7-6 to TRBJ2-3; 8 bases map to TRBD1. Looked up from germline, CDR1 is SGHVS and CDR2 is FNYEAQ. This CDR3 is built from 18 residues. V was pared by 0 bases and J by 5 bases, with 13 bases of the junction left unmatched.

V gene TRBV7-9 combines with J gene TRBJ1-4; tentative D call: TRBD1 (5 bases). CDR1 and CDR2 (germline): SEHNR, FQNEAQ (reference sequence). The CDR3 spans 15 residues. Trimming removed 1 base from V and 8 bases from J, with 14 bases in between. The CDR3 loop reads CASSLGDQGAEKLFF. Written as DNA, the CDR3 is TGTGCCAGCAGCTTAGGGGACCAGGGAGCGGAAAAACTGTTTTTT. The full variable domain, with the rest looked up from reference TRBV7-9 and TRBJ1-4, is DTGVSQNPRHKITKRGQNVTFRCDPISEHNRLYWYRQTLGQGPEFLTYFQNEAQLEKSRLLSDRFSAERPKGSFSTLEIQRTEQGDSAMYLCASSLGDQGAEKLFFGSGTQLSVL.

The gene calls are TRBV11-3 and TRBJ2-2; the D is unclear. CDR1 SGHNT and CDR2 YENEEA come from the germline V gene. Trimming cost V 1 base and J 1 base, with 4 bases left between them. This CDR3 region has 14 residues. CDR3 DNA sequence: TGTGCCAGCAGCTTAGGGGGGAACACCGGGGAGCTGTTTTTT. It yields the protein CASSLGGNTGELFF.

Judged by abundance, this clone is medium-sized. The chain joins TRBV4-1 to TRBJ1-1; 7 nucleotides align to TRBD1. The trim removed 0 bases at V and 3 bases at J, leaving 7 bases unmatched. Germline V gene sequence: CDR1 MGHRA, CDR2 YSYEKL. The CDR3 contains 16 residues. The CDR3 reads CASSQDPTRGYTEAFF. The CDR3 bases are TGCGCCAGCAGCCAAGATCCGACCAGGGGGTACACTGAAGCTTTCTTT.

The chain combines TRBV28 with TRBJ2-7, with 9 positions matching TRBD1. The germline CDR1 and CDR2 sequences are MDHEN and SYDVKM. V shed 7 bases and J 4 bases; nucleotides not matched to a gene: 8. The CDR3 totals 14 residues. The CDR3 coding sequence is TGTGCCAGCAAAAAACAGGGGGCTTCGTACGAGCAGTACTTC. Its protein product is CASKKQGASYEQYF.

The chain joins TRBV2 to TRBJ2-1, with unresolved D. With 7 bases removed from V and 6 bases from J, the gap between germline ends came to 10 bases. Germline V gives CDR1 SNHLY, CDR2 FYNNEI. The CDR3 length is 12 residues. CDR3 sequence reads: CASNYDGNEQFF. In DNA, the CDR3 is TGTGCCAGCAATTACGACGGCAATGAGCAGTTCTTC.